This T cell receptor (beta chain) was found in a study of blood T cell repertoires in COVID-19. As for the study in general: T cells, B-cell-depleted T cells, or PBMCs provided the cDNA or gDNA that served as material.

Per germline, CDR1 SGHDT and CDR2 YYEEEE. This CDR3 spans 14 amino acids. The V end lost 2 bases, the J end lost 1 base, and 8 bases lay between the germline ends. This clone occurred a few times. Per the study methods: From reference gene primer amplification, estimates of nucleated cell counts were derived. TCRdb's copy holds only in-frame clones and misses some; the assay was immunoSEQ multiplex PCR. V and J calls and clone size are as listed in that table; D and trimming were resolved from the DNA. This sample has some 140,000 clones, with around 76% found just once. The chain employs TRBV5-6 and TRBJ2-3; D uncertain. The sequenced material came from peripheral blood. The receptor was isolated from a man at least 80 years old with acute or convalescent COVID-19. The CDR3 region has the DNA TGTGCCAGCAGCTTCTCTGTCGGCACAGATACGCAGTATTTT. Its protein product is CASSFSVGTDTQYF.